These 6 T cell receptor beta chains were sequenced from one sample in a study of T-cell memory formation after mild COVID-19. TCRdb independently ran MiXCR on the 5' RACE reads; one entry per CDR3 protein. The sample comprises hundreds of thousands of distinct CDR3 sequences, 16% of which are singletons, and 22% rests with the top ten. Sequencing input: PBMCs or a T cell subset sorted from them (not recorded which). These receptors were collected from a man aged 18 to 30 who had mild COVID-19 (a few samples of this study predate the infection). Cell type and time point are not known.

The chain employs TRBV7-7 and TRBJ2-7; TRBD1 agrees at 7 bases. The CDR3 loop spans 13 amino acids. Germline V CDR1 and CDR2: SSHAT, FNYEAQ (reference sequence). The J segment lost 5 bases and the V segment lost 1 base, leaving 2 bases of the junction unmatched. The CDR3 DNA follows: TGTGCCAGCAGCTTAGACAGGGGTAACGAGCAGTACTTC. This translates into CASSLDRGNEQYF.

For the CDR3, the DNA is TGTGCCAGCAGCCTCCGGGACGGCACCTACGAGCAGTACTTC. Translated: CASSLRDGTYEQYF. The chain has TRBV7-9 and TRBJ2-7; possibly TRBD1 or TRBD2 for D (5 bases each). This CDR3 comprises 14 residues. Looked up from germline, CDR1 is SEHNR and CDR2 is FQNEAQ (reference sequence). The germline V and J ends were trimmed by 5 bases and 2 bases, with 13 bases remaining between them.

This clonotype was seen a few times. This chain uses TRBV7-9 with TRBJ1-2; D gene unclear. The ends were cut back, 4 bases at V and 8 bases at J, with 8 bases in the middle. This CDR3 has 11 residues. Germline-derived CDR1 and CDR2 are SEHNR and FQNEAQ (reference sequence). As DNA, the CDR3 is TGTGCCAGCAGCTCACGAGGCGGCTACACCTTC. It yields the protein CASSSRGGYTF.

This clonotype was counted a few times. The rearrangement joins TRBV4-2 to TRBJ1-2, with a tentative D call TRBD1 (6 bases). Deletions cut 3 bases from V and 2 bases from J, with 7 bases between. Germline V gene sequence: CDR1 LGHNA, CDR2 YNFKEQ. This CDR3 region has 13 residues. In DNA form, the CDR3 reads TGTGCCAGCAGCCACGGACAGAACTATGGCTACACCTTC. It translates to CASSHGQNYGYTF.

This clonotype was found a few times. The V call is TRBV4-1, the J call TRBJ1-5; D call uncertain. The ends were cut back, 1 base at V and 2 bases at J, with 6 bases in the middle. CDR1 and CDR2 from the germline V gene are MGHRA and YSYEKL. There are 14 residues in the CDR3. The CDR3 loop reads CASSQAGGNQPQHF. The CDR3 coding sequence is TGCGCCAGCAGCCAAGCCGGGGGCAATCAGCCCCAGCATTTT.

The sample holds many counts of this clonotype. This chain joins TRBV5-1 and TRBJ2-1; TRBD2 agrees at 9 bases. Looked up from germline, CDR1 is SGHRS and CDR2 is YFSETQ. There are 15 residues in the CDR3. The ends lost 0 bases at V and 4 bases at J; junction bases unmatched: 2. As DNA, the CDR3 is TGCGCCAGCAGCTTGGGGCGGGGGGGATACAATGAGCAGTTCTTC. It encodes CASSLGRGGYNEQFF.